The 27 T cell receptor beta chains presented below share a single source sample, sequenced in a study of cytomegalovirus exposure and HLA in healthy donors. Primers included in the PCR were 60 Vbeta and 13 Jbeta primers. TCRdb's table, derived via immunoSEQ multiplex PCR, lists solely in-frame clones and lacks some. Of about 200,000 clones detected, roughly four fifths appear once; the ten largest clones hold roughly 0.098%. The material sequenced was PBMCs. These receptors came from a boy aged 2-15 years in good health and CMV-seronegative.

V is TRBV5-3 and J is TRBJ1-5; 10 bases agree with TRBD1. TRBV5-3 is an ORF, and what it does is uncertain. This CDR3 comprises 14 residues. V shed 3 bases and J 4 bases; nucleotides not matched to a gene: 1. CDR3 sequence (DNA): TGTGCCAGAAGCTCGGGACAGGGGAATCAGCCCCAGCATTTT. Protein sequence: CARSSGQGNQPQHF.

The chain recombines TRBV2 with TRBJ2-2, with D perhaps TRBD1 (6 bases). The CDR3 covers 16 residues. CDR1 is SNHLY, CDR2 FYNNEI, per germline. V was cut by 0 bases and J by 1 base, with 9 bases left in between. CDR3 in DNA: TGTGCCAGCAGTGAAGCCGGACAGAAGAACACCGGGGAGCTGTTTTTT. This encodes CASSEAGQKNTGELFF.

In nucleotides, the CDR3 is TGTGCCAGCAGCGTTGAGGGAAGCGGGGGACGCACAGATACGCAGTATTTT. Translation gives CASSVEGSGGRTDTQYF. This chain joins TRBV9 and TRBJ2-3; 8 bases agree with TRBD2. V dropped 2 bases and J dropped 1; count of bases not matched to a gene: 9. CDR1 is SGDLS, CDR2 YYNGEE, per germline. This CDR3 is 17 amino acids long.

The chain uses TRBV7-9 and TRBJ2-1, with D tentatively TRBD1 (6 bases). The CDR3 loop spans 14 amino acids. Trimming left V 1 base short and J 9 bases short, with 13 bases between. Germline V gene data show CDR1 as SEHNR and CDR2 as FQNEAQ (reference sequence). CDR3: CASSLVAGVGEQFF. DNA of the CDR3: TGTGCCAGCAGCTTAGTTGCAGGGGTTGGTGAGCAGTTCTTC.

The chain carries TRBV19 and TRBJ2-5, with TRBD2 matching over 8 bases. Germline V lookup: CDR1 LNHDA, CDR2 SQIVND (reference sequence). J was trimmed by 2 bases and V by 0 bases; bases with no gene match: 8. The CDR3 totals 17 residues. In nucleotides, the CDR3 is TGTGCCAGTAGTATAGAGAATAGCGGGGCCACACAAGAGACCCAGTACTTC. Protein sequence: CASSIENSGATQETQYF.

The rearrangement uses TRBV28 and TRBJ2-1, with 11 bases lining up with TRBD2. The V and J ends lost 10 bases and 4 bases, in that order; junction bases with no gene match: 6. The CDR3 is 14 amino acids. The germline CDR1 and CDR2 sequences are MDHEN and SYDVKM. Written as DNA, the CDR3 is TGTGCCACCAGGCTAGCGGGGGGTTACAATGAGCAGTTCTTC. It specifies CATRLAGGYNEQFF.

V and J are TRBV19 and TRBJ1-3; D ambiguous. The CDR3 length is 14 residues. Germline CDR1 is LNHDA and CDR2 is SQIVND (reference sequence). The CDR3 DNA sequence: TGTGCGACCAGACCGGGAGCAACTGGAAACACCATATATTTT. It translates to CATRPGATGNTIYF. The full variable domain, with the rest looked up from reference TRBV19 and TRBJ1-3, is DGGITQSPKYLFRKEGQNVTLSCEQNLNHDAMYWYRQDPGQGLRLIYYSQIVNDFQKGDIAEGYSVSREKKESFPLTVTSAQKNPTAFYLCATRPGATGNTIYFGEGSWLTVV.

This clone was observed once. The V and J genes are TRBV6-6 and TRBJ1-2; TRBD1 might be the D (6 bases). Per germline, CDR1 MNHNY and CDR2 SVGAGI (reference sequence). The CDR3 is made up of 14 amino acids. V lost 2 bases to trimming and J lost 2 bases, with 9 bases between them. The DNA of the CDR3 is TGTGCCAGCAGTTACGGGCAGGGGAACTATGGCTACACCTTC. Translated: CASSYGQGNYGYTF.

The chain carries TRBV27 and TRBJ2-1, with TRBD2 matching 15 bases. The CDR3 is 15 residues long. Germline V CDR1 and CDR2: MNHEY, SMNVEV (reference sequence). Trimming took 4 bases from V and 6 from J; bases not matched to a gene: 1. CDR3 sequence: CASSWTSGGANEQFF. The DNA of the CDR3 is TGTGCCAGCAGTTGGACTAGCGGGGGGGCCAATGAGCAGTTCTTC.

This chain joins TRBV5-1 and TRBJ1-2; D unclear. The V end was cut by 5 bases, the J end by 6 bases, with 20 bases between. Germline V lookup: CDR1 SGHRS, CDR2 YFSETQ. The CDR3 sequence is 15 residues long. The DNA of the CDR3 is TGCGCCAGCAGTTTCCGCAGCCAGGTGTGGGATGGCTACACCTTC. This codes for CASSFRSQVWDGYTF.

This clone was seen a few times. This chain joins TRBV7-2 and TRBJ2-3; a possible D gene is TRBD2 (7 bases). CDR1 is SGHTA and CDR2 is FQGNSA in the germline V gene. This CDR3 is 15 amino acids long. Trimming cost V 5 bases and J 5 bases, with 17 bases left between them. Here the CDR3 reads CASSQGSGGIDTQYF. The CDR3 bases are TGTGCCAGCAGCCAGGGGTCGGGGGGCATAGATACGCAGTATTTT.

V and J are TRBV10-3 and TRBJ2-7; TRBD1 is a possible D gene (5 bases). From germline, CDR1 is ENHRY and CDR2 SYGVKD. V shed 1 base and J shed 3 bases, with 10 bases lying between them. This CDR3 is built from 14 residues. The CDR3 nucleotides read TGTGCCATCAGTGAGTTTGGACAAAGCTACGAGCAGTACTTC. Protein: CAISEFGQSYEQYF.

This sequence joins TRBV29-1 and TRBJ2-2, with 7 bases that match TRBD1. CDR3 length: 17 amino acids. From germline, CDR1 is SQVTM and CDR2 ANQGSEA. Trimming removed 7 bases from V and 1 base from J; junction bases left unmatched: 15. The CDR3 sequence: CSDVVFLDRENTGELFF. CDR3 bases: TGCAGCGATGTAGTTTTTCTCGACAGGGAGAACACCGGGGAGCTGTTTTTT.

There are a few counts of this clone. This chain joins TRBV4-2 and TRBJ2-4; possibly TRBD2 for D (6 bases). From germline, CDR1 is LGHNA and CDR2 YNFKEQ. V lost 0 bases, J lost 6 bases, and 15 bases lay in between. This CDR3 has 16 amino acids. The chain's CDR3 is CASSQDLPGAGNIQYF. The CDR3 DNA is TGTGCCAGCAGCCAAGATCTCCCGGGAGCGGGAAACATTCAGTACTTC.

The table lists this clone with a count of one. This chain joins TRBV7-9 and TRBJ1-5; 7 nucleotides line up with TRBD1. The ends lost 1 base at V and 2 bases at J; junction bases unmatched: 8. CDR1 and CDR2 from the germline V gene are SEHNR and FQNEAQ (reference sequence). The CDR3 totals 17 residues. DNA of the CDR3: TGTGCCAGCAGCTTAGGCTACAGGGGTACCCGCAATCAGCCCCAGCATTTT. Residues: CASSLGYRGTRNQPQHF.

This rearrangement joins TRBV4-3 to TRBJ2-7; 7 nucleotides line up with TRBD2. Germline V lookup: CDR1 LGHNA, CDR2 YSLEER. Germline trimming cut 2 bases from V and 6 bases from J; bases unmatched to any gene: 13. CDR3 length equals 16 residues. CDR3 in amino acids: CASSQIARGGPLEQYF. DNA of the CDR3: TGCGCCAGCAGCCAAATAGCGCGCGGGGGTCCCCTCGAGCAGTACTTC.

V gene TRBV15 combines with J gene TRBJ2-7, with D perhaps TRBD2 (5 bases). Trimming removed 8 bases from V and 2 bases from J, with 19 bases in between. Germline V gene data show CDR1 as LNHNV and CDR2 as YYDKDF (reference sequence). The CDR3 loop spans 15 amino acids. This chain's CDR3 is CATSPQTGIPYEQYF. As DNA, the CDR3 is TGTGCCACCTCCCCGCAAACCGGGATACCCTACGAGCAGTACTTC.

The rearrangement uses TRBV19 and TRBJ2-3; 8 bases line up with TRBD1. This CDR3 has 15 amino acids. Unmatched junction bases numbered 3, after V lost 4 bases and J lost 0 bases. Germline V lookup: CDR1 LNHDA, CDR2 SQIVND (reference sequence). CDR3 bases: TGTGCCAGTAGTACGCGACAGGGGAGCACAGATACGCAGTATTTT. This gives the protein CASSTRQGSTDTQYF.

The chain uses TRBV2 and TRBJ1-2; D is undetermined. Germline V gives CDR1 SNHLY, CDR2 FYNNEI. The V gene lost 7 bases and the J gene lost 2 bases, with 17 bases spanning the gap. This CDR3 has 15 residues. The CDR3 coding sequence is TGTGCCAGCACCTCCTGGAGGGAAGCGAACTATGGCTACACCTTC. Amino acids: CASTSWREANYGYTF.

About this clone itself: Compared with germline, one end of the junction differs, possibly owing to a read error. CDR3 sequence reads: CASNIVYEQYF. The CDR3 DNA is TGTGCTAGCAATATAGTCTACGAGCAGTACTTC. The rearrangement links TRBV7-7 to TRBJ2-7; D remains ambiguous. The CDR3 spans 11 residues. CDR1 is SSHAT, CDR2 FNYEAQ, per germline (reference sequence).

This rearrangement joins TRBV30 to TRBJ1-1; tentatively, D is TRBD1 (6 bases). Trimming removed 0 bases from V and 2 bases from J, with 10 bases in between. The CDR3 is 14 residues long. Per the germline V gene, CDR1 is GTSNPN and CDR2 is SVGIG (reference sequence). CDR3 sequence: CAWSVGQPNTEAFF. The DNA of the CDR3 is TGTGCCTGGAGTGTAGGACAGCCCAACACTGAAGCTTTCTTT.

The chain is built from TRBV27 and TRBJ1-5, with a weak D call TRBD1 (6 bases). The V gene lost 2 bases and the J gene lost 6 bases, with 11 bases spanning the gap. The CDR3 extends over 14 amino acids. Looked up from germline, CDR1 is MNHEY and CDR2 is SMNVEV (reference sequence). The CDR3 region has the DNA TGTGCCAGCAGTTTAACAGGGCCGGGTCAGCCCCAGCATTTT. Translating gives CASSLTGPGQPQHF.

DNA of the CDR3: TGTGCCAGCCGAGGCGGGGAGGGAGAGACCCAGTACTTC. It codes for CASRGGEGETQYF. The V and J genes are TRBV6-5 and TRBJ2-5; 7 nucleotides match TRBD2. V lost 8 bases to trimming and J lost 4 bases; unmatched junction nucleotides: 7. CDR3 length: 13 residues. In germline, CDR1 is MNHEY, CDR2 SVGAGI.

The V gene is TRBV5-4, the J gene TRBJ2-7; TRBD2 matches at 8 bases. The CDR3 has 15 amino acids. Germline values: CDR1 SGHNT, CDR2 YYREEE (reference sequence). V shed 4 bases and J 1 base; nucleotides not matched to a gene: 7. The CDR3 DNA sequence: TGTGCCAGCAGCCGCCGGGAGGGCGGGTCCTACGAGCAGTACTTC. Translated: CASSRREGGSYEQYF. Full variable domain (outside the CDR3, taken from reference TRBV5-4 and TRBJ2-7): ETGVTQSPTHLIKTRGQQVTLRCSSQSGHNTVSWYQQALGQGPQFIFQYYREEENGRGNFPPRFSGLQFPNYSSELNVNALELDDSALYLCASSRREGGSYEQYFGPGTRLTVT.

This sequence joins TRBV10-1 and TRBJ2-1; D may be TRBD2 (5 bases). From germline, CDR1 is WNHNN and CDR2 SYGVQD (reference sequence). Between the trimmed V and J ends, which lost 5 bases and 6 bases, there was a span of 20 bases. The CDR3 extends over 16 amino acids. This chain's CDR3 is CASSKAVRLRANEQFF. CDR3 nucleotides: TGCGCCAGCAGTAAGGCTGTACGACTGAGGGCCAATGAGCAGTTCTTC.

This chain connects TRBV7-3 to TRBJ2-1; perhaps TRBD2 as D (7 bases). Germline loops: CDR1 SGHTA, CDR2 FQGTGA. V was trimmed by 3 bases and J by 6 bases, leaving 21 bases between them. CDR3 size: 17 residues. The CDR3 loop is CASSFEGGHLLLNEQFF. CDR3 sequence (DNA): TGTGCCAGCAGCTTCGAGGGGGGGCACCTTCTCCTCAATGAGCAGTTCTTC.

The rearrangement uses TRBV15 and TRBJ2-2; D is undetermined. Germline CDR1 LNHNV, CDR2 YYDKDF (reference sequence). The CDR3 extends over 19 amino acids. Between the trimmed V and J ends, which lost 7 bases and 6 bases, there was a span of 30 bases. CDR3 region: CATTHFMVHSIGAPGELFF. Here the CDR3 DNA reads TGTGCCACCACCCACTTTATGGTCCATAGTATCGGTGCTCCCGGGGAGCTGTTTTTT.